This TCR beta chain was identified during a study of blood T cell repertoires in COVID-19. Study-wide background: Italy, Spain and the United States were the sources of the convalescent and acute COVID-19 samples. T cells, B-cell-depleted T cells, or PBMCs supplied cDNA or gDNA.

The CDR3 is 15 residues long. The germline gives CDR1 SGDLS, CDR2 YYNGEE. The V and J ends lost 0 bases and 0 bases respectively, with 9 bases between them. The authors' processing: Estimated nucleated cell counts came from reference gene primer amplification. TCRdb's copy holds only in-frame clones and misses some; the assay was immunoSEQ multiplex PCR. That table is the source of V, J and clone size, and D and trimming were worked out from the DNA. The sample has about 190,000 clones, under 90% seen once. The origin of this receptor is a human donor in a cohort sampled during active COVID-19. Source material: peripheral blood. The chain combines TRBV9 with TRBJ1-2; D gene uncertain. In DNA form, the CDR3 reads TGTGCCAGCAGCGTAGCGGGGATTACTAACTATGGCTACACCTTC. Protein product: CASSVAGITNYGYTF.